This TCR beta chain is drawn from a study of CD8+ T cells in alopecia areata. Germline CDR1 is SGHRS and CDR2 is YFSETQ. CDR3 size: 14 residues. The germline V and J ends were trimmed by 0 bases and 5 bases, with 12 bases remaining between them. Whole-study results and caveats: Unlike in mice, where it was clearer, TCR sharing across patients was less clear, possibly HLA-related. Lesional scalp displayed greater clonality than normal scalp, most notably in alopecia totalis/universalis.

Comment on this clone: The antigen is undetermined.

Investigators isolated RNA and reverse transcribed it into cDNA to act as the sequencing template. The repertoire was sequenced with immunoSEQ multiplex PCR; TCRdb's copy has only in-frame clones and lacks some. The sample consists of 100,000 to 130,000 clones, approximately 63% of them appearing once. V usage is TRBV5-1 and J usage is TRBJ2-7, with a possible D match to TRBD1 (5 bases). The TCR comes from a human donor in good health. Sequenced: CD8+ T cells sorted from blood. CDR3 coding DNA: TGCGCCAGCAGCTTGGCGCAGGGCCCCAACGAGCAGTACTTC. Its translation is CASSLAQGPNEQYF. The full variable domain, completed using reference TRBV5-1 and TRBJ2-7, is KAGVTQTPRYLIKTRGQQVTLSCSPISGHRSVSWYQQTPGQGLQFLFEYFSETQRNKGNFPGRFSGRQFSNSRSEMNVSTLELGDSALYLCASSLAQGPNEQYFGPGTRLTVT.